Presented here are 31 T cell receptor beta chains from one specimen sequenced in a study of T cell responses to AZD1222 COVID-19 vaccine. The table came from immunoSEQ multiplex PCR; TCRdb's copy has only in-frame clones and leaves some out. The sample has around 150,000 clones; 94% are singletons. Sequenced material: peripheral blood, taken on day 0 of AZD1222 vaccination. The receptors stem from an adult in good health.

The chain has TRBV29-1 and TRBJ2-3, with TRBD1 matching over 7 bases. J lost 5 bases, V lost 8 bases, and 19 bases had no gene match. Germline-derived CDR1 and CDR2 are SQVTM and ANQGSEA. This CDR3 has 16 amino acids. The CDR3 coding sequence is TGCAGCTTAAAACAGGGGCGCTCCGGTGGTGGAGATACGCAGTATTTT. Residues: CSLKQGRSGGGDTQYF.

J is TRBJ1-1 and V is TRBV6-4; D might be TRBD1 (5 bases). Germline V CDR1 and CDR2: MRHNA, SNTAGT. CDR3 length: 14 amino acids. V lost 0 bases, J lost 8 bases, and 13 bases lay in between. CDR3 coding DNA: TGTGCCAGCAGTGACTCGAGGGGTTCTAAAGAAGCTTTCTTT. Amino acid sequence: CASSDSRGSKEAFF.

This clone has more than one count but fewer than ten. The gene calls are TRBV9 and TRBJ1-4, with D perhaps matching TRBD1 (5 bases). The V gene lost 4 bases and the J gene lost 4 bases, with 14 bases spanning the gap. The CDR3 totals 15 residues. Per germline, CDR1 SGDLS and CDR2 YYNGEE. The CDR3 nucleotides read TGTGCCAGCAGCTCCGGACAATGGGGTAATGAAAAACTGTTTTTT. This translates into CASSSGQWGNEKLFF.

This clone has a handful of counts. The chain carries TRBV27 and TRBJ2-2, with 9 positions matching TRBD1. Germline V gene sequence: CDR1 MNHEY, CDR2 SMNVEV (reference sequence). J lost 4 bases, V lost 5 bases, and 5 bases had no gene match. The CDR3 consists of 15 residues. The CDR3 region is CASSRGQGGTGELFF. Written as DNA, the CDR3 is TGTGCCAGCAGTAGGGGACAGGGTGGCACCGGGGAGCTGTTTTTT.

Of note for this clone: Within the sample, other DNA sequences also encode this same CDR3. This sequence joins TRBV25-1 and TRBJ2-3; 7 bases align to TRBD2. CDR3 size: 14 residues. The V segment lost 2 bases and the J segment 1 base; nucleotides outside the gene matches: 0. Germline lookup yields CDR1 MGHDK and CDR2 SYGVNS. The chain's CDR3 is CASSEAGGTDTQYF. The DNA for the CDR3 is TGTGCCAGCAGTGAAGCGGGGGGCACAGATACGCAGTATTTT. Using reference TRBV25-1 and TRBJ2-3 for the parts outside the CDR3, the full variable domain is EADIYQTPRYLVIGTGKKITLECSQTMGHDKMYWYQQDPGMELHLIHYSYGVNSTEKGDLSSESTVSRIRTEHFPLTLESARPSHTSQYLCASSEAGGTDTQYFGPGTRLTVL.

The gene calls are TRBV2 and TRBJ1-5, with 9 bases identical to TRBD1. The CDR3 is made up of 13 amino acids. CDR1 is SNHLY, CDR2 FYNNEI, per germline. V was clipped by 7 bases and J by 9 bases; unmatched bases: 7. The CDR3 sequence is CASTRTGVRPQHF. The CDR3 nucleotides read TGTGCCAGCACCCGGACAGGGGTTCGGCCCCAGCATTTT.

This clone was observed a single time. The V gene is TRBV7-9, the J gene TRBJ2-7; the D gene could be TRBD1 or TRBD2 (5 bases each). Trimming took 7 bases from V and 2 from J, leaving 12 bases between them. The length of the CDR3 is 13 residues. Germline V gives CDR1 SEHNR, CDR2 FQNEAQ (reference sequence). The CDR3, as DNA: TGTGCCAGCAAAGGGGTCGGGGCCTACGAGCAGTACTTC. This codes for CASKGVGAYEQYF. The variable domain in full, with the rest retrieved from reference TRBV7-9 and TRBJ2-7, is DTGVSQNPRHKITKRGQNVTFRCDPISEHNRLYWYRQTLGQGPEFLTYFQNEAQLEKSRLLSDRFSAERPKGSFSTLEIQRTEQGDSAMYLCASKGVGAYEQYFGPGTRLTVT.

The V gene is TRBV19, the J gene TRBJ1-1; TRBD1 matches at 9 bases. The germline gives CDR1 LNHDA, CDR2 SQIVND (reference sequence). With 5 bases clipped from V and 6 bases from J, the junction kept 10 bases outside the gene matches. The CDR3 is 15 residues long. In DNA, the CDR3 is TGTGCCAGTAGTCCAGCTACGACAGGGGGACCTGAAGCTTTCTTT. Its protein product is CASSPATTGGPEAFF.

The V and J genes are TRBV10-1 and TRBJ2-5, with no clear D. Germline CDR1 WNHNN, CDR2 SYGVQD (reference sequence). The V end lost 6 bases, the J end lost 2 bases, and 16 bases lay between the germline ends. The CDR3 extends over 15 amino acids. CDR3 residues: CASSERMWGQETQYF. DNA of the CDR3: TGCGCCAGCAGCGAAAGAATGTGGGGACAAGAGACCCAGTACTTC.

The rearrangement links TRBV10-1 to TRBJ1-3; D is unresolved. V was shortened by 3 bases and J by 6 bases, with 6 bases between the two germline ends. Germline V gene lookup returns CDR1 WNHNN and CDR2 SYGVQD (reference sequence). This CDR3 contains 12 residues. This CDR3 is CASSDGKNTIYF. Written as DNA, the CDR3 is TGCGCCAGCAGTGACGGGAAAAACACCATATATTTT.

The chain is built from TRBV18 and TRBJ1-6; maybe TRBD1 (5 bases). Trimming stripped 1 base from V and 8 bases from J, with 12 bases between. This CDR3 is built from 15 residues. The germline V gene encodes CDR1 KGHSH and CDR2 LQKENI. The CDR3 protein is CASSPRGGTDSPLHF. CDR3 nucleotide sequence: TGTGCCAGCTCACCACGGGGGGGGACCGATTCACCCCTCCACTTT.

This rearrangement joins TRBV28 to TRBJ1-5; 9 bases are a match to TRBD1. CDR3 length: 16 amino acids. V shed 5 bases and J 3 bases; nucleotides not matched to a gene: 8. Germline values: CDR1 MDHEN, CDR2 SYDVKM. The CDR3 is CASSKRGTGNNQPQHF. CDR3 bases: TGTGCCAGCAGTAAACGGGGGACAGGGAACAATCAGCCCCAGCATTTT.

The genes are TRBV12-3 or TRBV12-4 and TRBJ1-1; D unclear. The CDR3 runs 13 residues. The ends were cut back, 7 bases at V and 1 base at J, with 10 bases in the middle. CDR3 sequence reads: CASTETANTEAFF. In DNA form, the CDR3 reads TGTGCCAGCACCGAAACAGCGAACACTGAAGCTTTCTTT.

The chain employs TRBV28 and TRBJ1-2; 7 positions match TRBD1. The CDR3 totals 13 residues. The germline V gene has CDR1 MDHEN and CDR2 SYDVKM. Trimming cost V 9 bases and J 3 bases; bases outside gene matches: 7. CDR3 region: CASLRGTDYGYTF. The CDR3 region has the DNA TGTGCCAGTCTACGAGGGACAGACTATGGCTACACCTTC.

The V call is TRBV6-5, the J call TRBJ1-5, with 11 bases lining up with TRBD1. V shed 11 bases, J shed 6 bases, and the junction held 6 bases outside the gene matches. The CDR3 runs 13 residues. In germline, CDR1 is MNHEY, CDR2 SVGAGI. The CDR3 nucleotides are TGTGCCTTGGGACAGGGGGTTAGTCAGCCCCAGCATTTT. Translation: CALGQGVSQPQHF.

V and J are TRBV18 and TRBJ1-2; D perhaps matches TRBD1 (5 bases). Germline assignment: CDR1 KGHSH and CDR2 LQKENI. Deletions cut 0 bases from V and 3 bases from J, with 11 bases between. The CDR3 spans 15 residues. The CDR3 region has the DNA TGTGCCAGCTCACCACCGGTCAGGGCCCACTATGGCTACACCTTC. Translated, it gives CASSPPVRAHYGYTF.

The genes are TRBV3-1 (or the pseudogene TRBV3-2) and TRBJ2-1; TRBD2 might be the D (5 bases). The CDR3 length is 16 residues. CDR1 is LGHDT and CDR2 is YNNKEL in the germline V gene (reference sequence). The V end lost 4 bases, the J end lost 2 bases, and 15 bases lay between the germline ends. CDR3: CASSPRTSQTYNEQFF. The DNA of the CDR3 is TGTGCCAGCAGCCCTCGGACTTCCCAGACCTACAATGAGCAGTTCTTC.

The J gene is TRBJ1-2, the V gene TRBV5-4, with no clear D. V was clipped by 0 bases and J by 8 bases, with 14 bases between them. The germline CDR1 and CDR2 sequences are SGHNT and YYREEE (reference sequence). The CDR3 is 14 amino acids. As DNA, the CDR3 is TGTGCCAGCAGCTTGGAAGGAGGGTTCGGGGGCTACACCTTC. Translating gives CASSLEGGFGGYTF.

The V call is TRBV30, the J call TRBJ1-1; 11 bases agree with TRBD1. J was trimmed by 4 bases and V by 5 bases; bases with no gene match: 6. The CDR3 has 14 amino acids. The germline V gene has CDR1 GTSNPN and CDR2 SVGIG (reference sequence). The CDR3 DNA reads TGTGCCTGGTTCACCGGGACAGGGGGCACTGAAGCTTTCTTT. Translation: CAWFTGTGGTEAFF.

The gene calls are TRBV5-1 and TRBJ2-7; TRBD1 agrees at 8 bases. Per the germline V gene, CDR1 is SGHRS and CDR2 is YFSETQ. V lost 3 bases and J lost 3; bases outside the gene matches: 8. The CDR3 consists of 15 residues. Here the CDR3 reads CASSSGPTGVYEQYF. The CDR3 nucleotides read TGCGCCAGCAGCTCCGGGCCGACAGGGGTCTACGAGCAGTACTTC. The whole variable domain, filled in from reference TRBV5-1 and TRBJ2-7, reads KAGVTQTPRYLIKTRGQQVTLSCSPISGHRSVSWYQQTPGQGLQFLFEYFSETQRNKGNFPGRFSGRQFSNSRSEMNVSTLELGDSALYLCASSSGPTGVYEQYFGPGTRLTVT.

The V gene is TRBV27, the J gene TRBJ2-5, with unresolved D. V shed 6 bases and J shed 5 bases, with 16 bases lying between them. The germline V gene has CDR1 MNHEY and CDR2 SMNVEV (reference sequence). This CDR3 spans 14 amino acids. CDR3 loop: CASSPGYLGETQYF. The CDR3 DNA reads TGTGCCAGCAGCCCCGGGTATTTAGGGGAGACCCAGTACTTC.

The chain couples TRBV6-5 to TRBJ1-2, with unresolved D. This CDR3 has 13 residues. V lost 6 bases and J lost 14, with 22 bases in between. The V gene's germline CDR1 is MNHEY and CDR2 SVGAGI. CDR3 DNA sequence: TGTGCCAGCAGCCTTAGCGAGACCGGGGTTAGGACCTTC. Amino acid sequence: CASSLSETGVRTF.

The chain combines TRBV19 with TRBJ1-5; D not resolved. The V gene's germline CDR1 is LNHDA and CDR2 SQIVND (reference sequence). Between the trimmed V and J ends, which lost 6 bases and 4 bases, there was a span of 10 bases. This CDR3 has 13 amino acids. The CDR3 loop is CASRTQGNQPQHF. CDR3 DNA: TGTGCCAGTAGAACCCAAGGTAATCAGCCCCAGCATTTT.

The chain recombines TRBV28 with TRBJ1-2; no definite D call. Trimming pared 8 bases from V and 7 bases from J, leaving 14 bases between. CDR3 length equals 12 residues. Germline V gene lookup returns CDR1 MDHEN and CDR2 SYDVKM. The CDR3 bases are TGTGCCAGCCGCCCCCCCATAAGTGGCTACACCTTC. Protein product: CASRPPISGYTF.

This chain connects TRBV6-5 to TRBJ1-3; no clear D gene. Trimming took off 3 bases at V and 0 bases at J, with 6 bases between the two ends. This CDR3 comprises 14 residues. Germline CDR1 is MNHEY and CDR2 is SVGAGI. CDR3 DNA sequence: TGTGCCAGCAGTTATGGGGTCTCTGGAAACACCATATATTTT. This gives the protein CASSYGVSGNTIYF.

This clone was found once. This chain joins TRBV7-2 and TRBJ1-2; 9 bases fit TRBD1. CDR1 and CDR2 from the germline V gene are SGHTA and FQGNSA. This CDR3 region has 16 residues. J gave up 4 bases and V 3 bases, and 9 bases lay outside the gene matches. For the CDR3, the DNA is TGTGCCAGCAGCTTGAGCGGGACAGGGACCGTCTATGGCTACACCTTC. It translates to CASSLSGTGTVYGYTF.

The gene calls are TRBV7-9 and TRBJ1-1; D not resolved. Germline CDR1 is SEHNR and CDR2 is FQNEAQ (reference sequence). This CDR3 has 14 amino acids. Trimming removed 2 bases from V and 1 base from J, with 8 bases in between. The CDR3 sequence: CASSLSPENTEAFF. The CDR3 DNA sequence: TGTGCCAGCAGCTTAAGTCCAGAGAACACTGAAGCTTTCTTT.

This clone was seen once. The rearrangement links TRBV9 to TRBJ2-7; 7 bases agree with TRBD1. V trimming: 0 bases; J trimming: 0 bases; junction bases outside the gene matches: 6. The CDR3 contains 16 residues. Germline V gene sequence: CDR1 SGDLS, CDR2 YYNGEE. CDR3 region: CASSVALGQSSYEQYF. DNA of the CDR3: TGTGCCAGCAGCGTAGCCCTGGGACAGAGCTCCTACGAGCAGTACTTC.

The V gene is TRBV2, the J gene TRBJ1-3, with no clear D. There are 14 residues in the CDR3. Germline CDR1 SNHLY, CDR2 FYNNEI. Trimming took off 10 bases at V and 2 bases at J, with 15 bases between the two ends. This CDR3 is CATKEEVAGNTIYF. CDR3 DNA: TGTGCCACAAAGGAGGAGGTAGCTGGAAACACCATATATTTT.

The chain uses TRBV5-1 and TRBJ1-1, with D tentatively TRBD1 (6 bases). This CDR3 region has 14 residues. Germline CDR1 and CDR2: SGHRS and YFSETQ. Deletions cut 0 bases from V and 3 bases from J, with 9 bases between. The CDR3 nucleotides read TGCGCCAGCAGCTTGGAGGCAGGGGACACTGAAGCTTTCTTT. It is translated as CASSLEAGDTEAFF.

The CDR3 spells CASSSLSGESKNIQYF. CDR3 coding DNA: TGTGCCAGCAGCTCTTTATCGGGAGAGTCCAAAAACATTCAGTACTTC. This sequence joins TRBV9 and TRBJ2-4; tentative D call: TRBD2 (6 bases). The CDR3 is 16 amino acids. Germline V CDR1 and CDR2: SGDLS, YYNGEE. Trimming took off 4 bases at V and 2 bases at J, with 16 bases between the two ends.